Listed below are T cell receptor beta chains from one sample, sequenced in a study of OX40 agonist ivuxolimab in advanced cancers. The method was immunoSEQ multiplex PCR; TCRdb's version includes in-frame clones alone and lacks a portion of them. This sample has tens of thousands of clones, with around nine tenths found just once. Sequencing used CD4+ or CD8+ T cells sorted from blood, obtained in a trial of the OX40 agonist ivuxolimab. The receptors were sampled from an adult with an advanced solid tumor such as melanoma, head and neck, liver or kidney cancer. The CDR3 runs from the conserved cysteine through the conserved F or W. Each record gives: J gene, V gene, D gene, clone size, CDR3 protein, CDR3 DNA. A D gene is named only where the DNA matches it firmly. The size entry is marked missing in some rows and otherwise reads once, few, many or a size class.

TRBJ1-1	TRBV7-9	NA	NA	CASSLLGGAFF	TGTGCCAGCAGCTTATTGGGGGGAGCTTTCTTT
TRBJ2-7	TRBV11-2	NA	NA	CASSLGTLSSYEQYF	TGTGCCAGCAGCTTAGGGACCCTGAGCTCCTACGAGCAGTACTTC
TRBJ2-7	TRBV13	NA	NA	CASTVGGSSYEQYF	TGTGCCAGCACCGTAGGGGGAAGCTCCTACGAGCAGTACTTC
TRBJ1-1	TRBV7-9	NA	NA	CASSLDSTEAFF	TGTGCCAGCAGCTTAGACTCGACTGAAGCTTTCTTT
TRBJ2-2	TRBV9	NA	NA	CASSFLIQANTGELFF	TGTGCCAGCAGCTTCCTGATCCAGGCGAACACCGGGGAGCTGTTTTTT
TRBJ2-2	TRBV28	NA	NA	CASSLLVIGAENTGELFF	TGTGCCAGCAGCCTTTTGGTAATCGGAGCAGAGAACACCGGGGAGCTGTTTTTT
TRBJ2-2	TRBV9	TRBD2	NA	CASSVAGLAGPNTGELFF	TGTGCCAGCAGCGTAGCGGGACTAGCGGGACCGAACACCGGGGAGCTGTTTTTT
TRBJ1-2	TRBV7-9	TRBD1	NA	CASTPIAGTANYGYTF	TGTGCCAGCACCCCCATCGCTGGGACAGCGAACTATGGCTACACCTTC
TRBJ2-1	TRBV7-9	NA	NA	CASSLGGLPYNEQFF	TGTGCCAGCAGCTTGGGGGGACTTCCCTACAATGAGCAGTTCTTC
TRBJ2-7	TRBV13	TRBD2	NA	CASSSLTSGETYEQYF	TGTGCCAGCAGCTCCCTGACTAGCGGGGAGACCTACGAGCAGTACTTC
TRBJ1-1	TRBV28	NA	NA	CASSYPATGEAFF	TGTGCCAGCAGCTATCCAGCGACGGGGGAAGCTTTCTTT
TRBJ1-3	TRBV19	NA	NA	CASSPEGNTIYF	TGTGCCAGTAGTCCGGAGGGGAACACCATATATTTT
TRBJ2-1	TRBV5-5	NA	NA	CASSKDVDNEQFF	TGTGCCAGCAGCAAGGACGTTGACAATGAGCAGTTCTTC
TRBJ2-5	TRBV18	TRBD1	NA	CASSPRILPGQGALKETQYF	TGTGCCAGCTCACCAAGGATCTTACCGGGACAGGGTGCCTTAAAAGAGACCCAGTACTTC
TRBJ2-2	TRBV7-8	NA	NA	CASSLAFTGLNTGELFF	TGTGCCAGCAGCTTAGCATTTACAGGGCTCAACACCGGGGAGCTGTTTTTT
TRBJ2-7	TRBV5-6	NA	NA	CASSDGGRFYEQYF	TGTGCCAGCAGCGACGGGGGACGCTTCTACGAGCAGTACTTC
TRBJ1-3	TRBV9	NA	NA	CASSRRDLDSGNTIYF	TGTGCCAGCAGCCGACGGGACCTTGACTCTGGAAACACCATATATTTT
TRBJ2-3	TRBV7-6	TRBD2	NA	CASSLARTSGTDTQYF	TGTGCCAGCAGCTTAGCGCGGACTAGCGGGACAGATACGCAGTATTTT
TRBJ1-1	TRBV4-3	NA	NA	CASSQVGGGMNTEAFF	TGCGCCAGCAGCCAAGTTGGAGGGGGGATGAACACTGAAGCTTTCTTT
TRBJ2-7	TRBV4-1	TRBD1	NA	CASSLRGGTGAAYEQYF	TGCGCCAGCAGCCTTCGGGGGGGGACAGGGGCGGCCTACGAGCAGTACTTC
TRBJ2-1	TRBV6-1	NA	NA	CASSGGGLLWFF	TGTGCCAGCAGTGGAGGAGGACTACTTTGGTTCTTC
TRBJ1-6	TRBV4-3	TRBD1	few	CASSPGPQDRGPTLHF	TGCGCCAGCAGCCCAGGGCCCCAGGACAGGGGGCCCACCCTCCACTTT
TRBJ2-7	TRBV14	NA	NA	CASSQDLTPQYF	TGTGCCAGCAGCCAAGATCTTACCCCGCAGTACTTC
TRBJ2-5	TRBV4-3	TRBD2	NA	CASSQGSSGSDQETQYF	TGCGCCAGCAGCCAGGGATCTAGCGGGAGCGACCAAGAGACCCAGTACTTC
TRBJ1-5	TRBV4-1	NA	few	CASSQNANQPQHF	TGCGCCAGCAGCCAGAACGCAAATCAGCCCCAGCATTTT
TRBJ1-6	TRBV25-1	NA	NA	CASSEWGQDSPLHF	TGTGCCAGCAGTGAATGGGGGCAGGATTCACCCCTCCACTTT